This is a list of T cell receptor beta chains from one sample in a study of blood T cell repertoires in COVID-19. Sequencing was performed with immunoSEQ multiplex PCR; in TCRdb, only in-frame clones are kept and a portion is missing. The sample lists 250,000 to 300,000 clones; about 89% were seen once. Sample: peripheral blood. Source of these receptors: a woman aged 55-75 years with acute or convalescent COVID-19. The CDR3 runs from the conserved cysteine through the conserved F or W. D genes are given only for firm matches. Size is stated for part of the rows, as once, few or many counts, or as a class when the clone is expanded.

D	size	V	J	CDR3	DNA
.	.	TRBV7-3	TRBJ2-3	CASSRWGENIDTQYF	TGTGCCAGCAGCCGGTGGGGGGAGAACATAGATACGCAGTATTTT
TRBD2	.	TRBV7-2	TRBJ2-2	CASSLTSGGLRFF	TGTGCCAGCAGCTTAACCAGCGGGGGGCTGCGTTTTTTT
.	.	TRBV28	TRBJ1-5	CASSQERRQGQPQHF	TGTGCCAGCAGCCAAGAGAGACGTCAGGGGCAGCCCCAGCATTTT
TRBD1	.	TRBV19	TRBJ2-2	CASSPAWGQGAAGELFF	TGTGCCAGTAGTCCGGCTTGGGGACAGGGGGCCGCCGGGGAGCTGTTTTTT
.	.	TRBV21-1	TRBJ1-1	CASSTRTGWNTEAFF	TGTGCCAGCAGCACCCGGACAGGGTGGAACACTGAAGCTTTCTTT
.	.	TRBV7-9	TRBJ2-2	CASSRTGGLPGGELFF	TGTGCCAGCAGTCGTACCGGGGGGCTACCCGGAGGGGAGCTGTTTTTT
TRBD2	.	TRBV7-3	TRBJ2-1	CASSLNRLTSGSHEQFF	TGTGCCAGCAGCTTAAATAGGCTGACTAGCGGGAGCCATGAGCAGTTCTTC
TRBD1	.	TRBV29-1	TRBJ2-7	CSVEAGRGPYEQYF	TGCAGCGTTGAAGCTGGCAGGGGGCCCTACGAGCAGTACTTC
.	.	TRBV3-1/TRBV3-2	TRBJ2-2	CASSQSVGELFF	TGTGCCAGCAGCCAATCCGTCGGGGAGCTGTTTTTT
.	.	TRBV6-5	TRBJ1-3	CASRRSGGRGNTIYF	TGTGCCAGCAGACGGTCGGGGGGGAGAGGAAACACCATATATTTT
.	.	TRBV29-1	TRBJ1-1	CSAVAGMNTEAFF	TGCAGCGCCGTGGCAGGAATGAACACTGAAGCTTTCTTT
TRBD1	.	TRBV29-1	TRBJ2-5	CSVETGGMETQYF	TGCAGCGTTGAAACAGGGGGAATGGAGACCCAGTACTTC
.	once	TRBV15	TRBJ1-5	CATASGTNQPQHF	TGTGCCACGGCTTCGGGGACTAATCAGCCCCAGCATTTT
.	.	TRBV19	TRBJ1-1	CASSIVMRSNTEAFF	TGTGCCAGTAGTATAGTTATGAGATCGAACACTGAAGCTTTCTTT
TRBD2	few	TRBV11-2	TRBJ2-1	CASSLGLAGWNEQFF	TGTGCCAGCAGCTTAGGTCTAGCGGGATGGAATGAGCAGTTCTTC
TRBD1	few	TRBV24-1	TRBJ2-2	CATDSGTGETGELFF	TGTGCCACCGATTCAGGGACAGGGGAGACCGGGGAGCTGTTTTTT
.	.	TRBV24-1	TRBJ2-7	CATSDLKMRYEQYF	TGTGCCACCAGTGATTTGAAAATGCGGTACGAGCAGTACTTC
.	once	TRBV27	TRBJ2-6	CASSTIGANVLTF	TGTGCCAGCAGTACTATTGGGGCCAACGTCCTGACTTTC
.	.	TRBV19	TRBJ1-2	CASSISLARVIDGYTF	TGTGCCAGTAGTATATCCCTCGCCAGGGTTATCGATGGCTACACCTTC
.	.	TRBV21-1	TRBJ2-7	CASSKRGEASYEQYF	TGTGCCAGCAGCAAACGGGGGGAGGCCTCCTACGAGCAGTACTTC
.	.	TRBV7-8	TRBJ1-6	CASRKDRASYNSPLHF	TGTGCCAGCAGAAAAGACAGAGCCTCCTATAATTCACCCCTCCACTTT
.	.	TRBV19	TRBJ1-5	CASQRGGSRSNQPQHF	TGTGCCAGTCAACGGGGGGGGAGTCGAAGCAATCAGCCCCAGCATTTT
TRBD1	.	TRBV7-8	TRBJ2-1	CASSLTGNNEQFF	TGTGCCAGCAGCTTGACAGGGAACAATGAGCAGTTCTTC
.	.	TRBV7-8	TRBJ1-1	CASSSSTNTEAFF	TGTGCCAGCAGCTCCTCTACGAACACTGAAGCTTTCTTT
.	.	TRBV11-2	TRBJ1-2	CASSVVGGYGYTF	TGTGCCAGCAGCGTCGTAGGGGGATATGGCTACACCTTC
.	.	TRBV3-1/TRBV3-2	TRBJ2-2	CASSQVRPGVFVGELFF	TGTGCCAGCAGCCAAGTTAGGCCAGGGGTTTTCGTCGGGGAGCTGTTTTTT
.	.	TRBV4-1	TRBJ1-5	CASSPPTGLQPQHF	TGCGCCAGCAGCCCCCCTACAGGGCTGCAGCCCCAGCATTTT
.	.	TRBV29-1	TRBJ2-1	CSAQSQGRNEQFF	TGCAGCGCCCAGAGTCAGGGCCGGAATGAGCAGTTCTTC
.	.	TRBV30	TRBJ2-5	CAWSQGQETQYF	TGTGCCTGGAGCCAGGGCCAAGAGACCCAGTACTTC
.	.	TRBV27	TRBJ1-1	CASSFAGMNTEAFF	TGTGCCAGCAGTTTCGCAGGGATGAACACTGAAGCTTTCTTT
TRBD1	.	TRBV4-1	TRBJ2-6	CASSLLWGQSSSGANVLTF	TGCGCCAGCAGCCTTCTATGGGGACAGTCCAGCTCTGGGGCCAACGTCCTGACTTTC
TRBD2	.	TRBV7-9	TRBJ2-4	CASSTDLAGGNIQYF	TGTGCCAGCAGTACAGACCTAGCGGGAGGAAACATTCAGTACTTC
.	.	TRBV7-2	TRBJ2-2	CASSPLASTGELFF	TGTGCCAGCAGCCCGCTGGCCAGCACCGGGGAGCTGTTTTTT
.	.	TRBV19	TRBJ1-5	CASSMGHSNQPQHF	TGTGCCAGTAGTATGGGCCATAGCAATCAGCCCCAGCATTTT
.	few	TRBV18	TRBJ1-1	CASSQRQSEAFF	TGTGCCAGCTCACAGAGACAGAGTGAAGCTTTCTTT
TRBD1	once	TRBV28	TRBJ2-1	CASNVVAGGYNEQFF	TGTGCCAGCAATGTCGTAGCAGGGGGTTACAATGAGCAGTTCTTC
.	.	TRBV21-1	TRBJ2-3	CASSKVARQGESTQYF	TGTGCCAGCAGCAAAGTAGCCCGACAGGGGGAGAGTACGCAGTATTTT
.	.	TRBV28	TRBJ2-5	CASSAGWYQETQYF	TGTGCCAGCAGCGCGGGTTGGTACCAAGAGACCCAGTACTTC
.	.	TRBV9	TRBJ2-3	CASSFRIATRGDTQYF	TGTGCCAGCAGCTTTCGGATAGCGACGCGGGGAGATACGCAGTATTTT
.	.	TRBV23-1	TRBJ1-5	CASSPGDDSNQPQHF	TGCGCCAGCAGTCCAGGGGACGACAGCAATCAGCCCCAGCATTTT
TRBD1	.	TRBV7-9	TRBJ2-2	CASSPSGQGRTGELFF	TGTGCCAGCAGCCCAAGCGGACAGGGAAGAACCGGGGAGCTGTTTTTT
TRBD1	.	TRBV29-1	TRBJ1-1	CSNRGPGTEAFF	TGCAGTAACAGGGGGCCGGGCACTGAAGCTTTCTTT
TRBD1	.	TRBV24-1	TRBJ1-5	CATRPGTGSNQPQHF	TGTGCCACCAGGCCCGGGACAGGGAGCAATCAGCCCCAGCATTTT
.	.	TRBV11-1	TRBJ1-2	CASSSGVYYGYTF	TGTGCCAGCAGCTCCGGGGTTTACTATGGCTACACCTTC
TRBD1	once	TRBV5-1	TRBJ1-6	CASSYSGTEASPLHF	TGCGCCAGCAGCTACTCCGGGACAGAAGCTTCACCCCTCCACTTT
.	.	TRBV7-9	TRBJ2-1	CASNLGTEQFF	TGTGCCAGCAACCTGGGGACAGAGCAGTTCTTC
.	.	TRBV28	TRBJ2-7	CASSLDPVYEQYF	TGTGCCAGCAGTTTAGATCCGGTCTACGAGCAGTACTTC
TRBD1	.	TRBV18	TRBJ2-3	CASSGQQTLDTQYF	TGTGCCAGCTCGGGACAGCAGACTTTAGATACGCAGTATTTT